What follows are 24 T cell receptor beta chains derived from one specimen sequenced in a study of T cell repertoires in cytomegalovirus infection. No cognate antigen is known for these TCRs. TCRdb independently ran MiXCR on the reads; one entry per CDR3 protein. The table has about 890,000 distinct CDR3 sequences, 31% seen once; the top ten hold around an eighth. Sequenced here: cultured CD8+ T cells from PBMCs, sampled from culture after CMV antigen stimulation. Receptor source: a human donor in good health (CMV status not recorded). Some clones in this sample may be carry-over from other donors' samples.

This chain connects TRBV5-5 to TRBJ2-7; D uncertain. Germline V gene lookup returns CDR1 SGHKS and CDR2 YYEKEE (reference sequence). CDR3 length: 12 residues. V was pared by 4 bases and J by 7 bases, with 12 bases between. CDR3 amino acids: CASSAVPMEQYV. CDR3 nucleotide sequence: TGTGCCAGCAGCGCGGTGCCGATGGAGCAGTACGTC.

This clonotype has at least ten counts. A read error may produce the germline difference seen at one junction end. This sequence joins TRBV4-1 and TRBJ2-1, with 7 bases fitting TRBD2. This CDR3 is built from 14 residues. Germline CDR1 reads MGHRA; CDR2 reads YSYEKL. DNA of the CDR3: TGTGCCAGCAGCTTGGGAGGGGCGGGCAATGAGCAGTTCTTC. This sequence encodes CASSLGGAGNEQFF.

In its sample, this clonotype was seen many times. The rearrangement links TRBV7-2 to TRBJ2-7; 9 bases are a match to TRBD1. Germline loops: CDR1 SGHTA, CDR2 FQGNSA. V shed 2 bases, J shed 2 bases, and the junction held 4 bases outside the gene matches. The CDR3 is 15 residues long. The DNA for the CDR3 is TGTGCCAGCAGCTTAATAGGACAGGGGACCTACGAGCAGTACTTC. Translation gives CASSLIGQGTYEQYF.

This chain links TRBV27 with TRBJ1-1; the D is unclear. The CDR3 has 16 amino acids. V gave up 5 bases and J gave up 0 bases, with 16 bases separating them. Per germline, CDR1 MNHEY and CDR2 SMNVEV (reference sequence). DNA of the CDR3: TGTGCCAGCAGTGTATTGGCCGGACCGCTGAACACTGAAGCTTTCTTT. Amino acids: CASSVLAGPLNTEAFF.

This clonotype was detected a few times. The V call is TRBV10-3, the J call TRBJ2-7, with D maybe TRBD1 (5 bases). Germline CDR1 is ENHRY and CDR2 is SYGVKD. The CDR3 covers 14 residues. V lost 2 bases and J 3 bases, leaving 11 bases between the germline ends. CDR3 residues: CAISEADTSYEQYV. CDR3 DNA: TGTGCCATCAGTGAGGCGGACACCAGCTACGAGCAGTACGTC.

This clonotype was counted only a few times. The rearrangement joins TRBV5-8 to TRBJ2-1; the match to TRBD2 covers 10 bases. The length of the CDR3 is 16 residues. From germline, CDR1 is SGHTS and CDR2 YDEGEE. Trimming cost V 4 bases and J 0 bases; bases outside gene matches: 4. Here the CDR3 DNA reads TGTGCCAGCAGCGCTAGCGGGGGACGCTCCTACAATGAGCAGTTCTTC. Its translation is CASSASGGRSYNEQFF.

Only a few counts were recorded for this clonotype. The V gene is TRBV11-1, the J gene TRBJ2-3, with D possibly matching TRBD1 (5 bases). With 7 bases removed from V and 3 bases from J, the gap between germline ends came to 11 bases. The germline V gene encodes CDR1 SGHAT and CDR2 FQDESV (reference sequence). The CDR3 consists of 13 residues. The CDR3 DNA reads as TGTGCCAGCAAGGGGCCCACTACAGATACGCAGTATTTT. Translation gives CASKGPTTDTQYF.

Only a few counts were recorded for this clonotype. V usage is TRBV19 and J usage is TRBJ2-1; D not resolved. V lost 4 bases to trimming and J lost 8 bases, with 12 bases between them. The CDR3 is 13 residues long. Germline CDR1 and CDR2: LNHDA and SQIVND (reference sequence). The CDR3 reads CASSKGSIDEQFF. The CDR3 DNA sequence: TGTGCCAGTAGTAAGGGATCTATCGATGAGCAGTTCTTC.

The chain employs TRBV20-1 and TRBJ2-7; D is unclear. The germline V gene encodes CDR1 DFQATT and CDR2 SNEGSKA (reference sequence). The CDR3 runs 13 residues. The V end lost 1 base, the J end lost 0 bases, and 7 bases lay between the germline ends. The CDR3 protein is CSARVESSYEQYF. CDR3 DNA: TGCAGTGCTAGAGTGGAGTCCTCCTACGAGCAGTACTTC.

This clonotype has just a few counts. The chain links TRBV12-3 or TRBV12-4 to TRBJ2-7; no definite D call. V lost 6 bases and J 4 bases, leaving 16 bases between the germline ends. CDR3 size: 14 residues. The DNA of the CDR3 is TGTGCCAGCAGCTATGACACACTCTCTTACGAGCAGTACTTC. As protein: CASSYDTLSYEQYF.

V gene TRBV29-1 combines with J gene TRBJ1-3; 7 bases fit TRBD1. Per germline, CDR1 SQVTM and CDR2 ANQGSEA. Unmatched junction bases numbered 10, after V lost 7 bases and J lost 4 bases. The CDR3 extends over 14 amino acids. The CDR3 DNA follows: TGCAGCGCCTTAGGGACAGAGATGGGAAACACCATATATTTT. This encodes CSALGTEMGNTIYF.

The V call is TRBV27, the J call TRBJ2-3; D is undetermined. Germline CDR1 is MNHEY and CDR2 is SMNVEV (reference sequence). V was trimmed by 3 bases and J by 2 bases, leaving 6 bases between them. This CDR3 comprises 13 residues. Here the CDR3 reads CASSLIFTDTQYF. The CDR3 nucleotides read TGTGCCAGCAGTTTGATTTTCACAGATACGCAGTATTTT.

This chain connects TRBV28 to TRBJ2-1; 8 bases are shared with TRBD2. J was trimmed by 8 bases and V by 5 bases; bases with no gene match: 11. The germline CDR1 and CDR2 sequences are MDHEN and SYDVKM. This CDR3 is built from 15 residues. Written as DNA, the CDR3 is TGTGCCAGCAGTGATACGGGGGGGCTAGATCATGAGCAGTTCTTC. Translated: CASSDTGGLDHEQFF.

This rearrangement joins TRBV6-2 or TRBV6-3 to TRBJ2-7; 8 nucleotides align to TRBD1. The CDR3 runs 14 residues. Germline lookup yields CDR1 MNHEY and CDR2 SVGEGT. The V gene end was trimmed by 5 bases and the J gene end by 6 bases; junction bases not matched to a gene: 9. The CDR3 protein is CASSGRDRFSEQYF. Here the CDR3 DNA reads TGTGCCAGCAGTGGCCGGGACAGGTTCTCCGAGCAGTACTTC.

This clonotype was detected a few times. The chain uses TRBV20-1 and TRBJ1-2, with 10 bases that match TRBD1. Trimming at V came to 4 bases and at J to 6 bases, leaving 8 bases not matched to a gene. CDR3 length equals 14 residues. Per germline, CDR1 DFQATT and CDR2 SNEGSKA (reference sequence). CDR3 sequence reads: CSATNRGQGDGYTF. CDR3 nucleotides: TGCAGTGCTACAAACCGCGGACAGGGGGATGGCTACACCTTC.

This clonotype was counted only a few times. The CDR3 is CASSLAGRFTTGELFF. CDR3 in DNA: TGTGCCAGCAGTCTGGCTGGACGTTTTACAACCGGGGAGCTGTTTTTT. This chain joins TRBV27 and TRBJ2-2; D not certain. This CDR3 comprises 16 residues. The V end lost 5 bases, the J end lost 5 bases, and 18 bases lay between the germline ends. Germline CDR1 and CDR2: MNHEY and SMNVEV (reference sequence).

This rearrangement joins TRBV12-3 or TRBV12-4 to TRBJ1-5; 8 bases line up with TRBD1. V gave up 3 bases and J gave up 0 bases; unmatched junction bases: 10. The CDR3 runs to 18 residues. CDR3 in amino acids: CASSFWTGYTNSNQPQHF. CDR3 sequence (DNA): TGTGCCAGCAGTTTTTGGACAGGGTACACCAATAGCAATCAGCCCCAGCATTTT.

With regard to this clonotype: Likely a read error: the CDR3 ends without its conserved phenylalanine or tryptophan. V is TRBV7-8 and J is TRBJ1-2; D is unresolved. Germline V lookup: CDR1 SGHVS, CDR2 FQNEAQ. V dropped 5 bases and J dropped 2 bases, with 15 bases sitting between them. The CDR3 contains 15 residues. The CDR3 DNA reads as TGTGCCAGCAGCCCAGCGACGGGCCAGAACTATGGCTACACCATC. Protein sequence: CASSPATGQNYGYTI.

This clonotype is a singleton in its sample. The chain joins TRBV6-6 to TRBJ2-5, with no clear D. This CDR3 has 14 residues. Germline V gene sequence: CDR1 MNHNY, CDR2 SVGAGI (reference sequence). V shed 3 bases and J shed 1 base, with 9 bases lying between them. CDR3 residues: CASSYADSQETQYF. The CDR3, as DNA: TGTGCCAGCAGTTATGCAGATTCCCAAGAGACCCAGTACTTC.

The V gene is TRBV9, the J gene TRBJ2-3; 7 nucleotides match TRBD2. CDR3 length equals 13 residues. Germline V gene sequence: CDR1 SGDLS, CDR2 YYNGEE. J lost 4 bases, V lost 8 bases, and 7 bases had no gene match. CDR3 loop: CASSVGGADTQYF. As DNA, the CDR3 is TGTGCCAGTAGTGTGGGAGGGGCAGATACGCAGTATTTT. The full variable domain, in which reference TRBV9 and TRBJ2-3 provide the parts outside the CDR3, is DSGVTQTPKHLITATGQRVTLRCSPRSGDLSVYWYQQSLDQGLQFLIQYYNGEERAKGNILERFSAQQFPDLHSELNLSSLELGDSALYFCASSVGGADTQYFGPGTRLTVL.

The chain couples TRBV6-1 to TRBJ2-7; TRBD2 might be the D (5 bases). This CDR3 contains 16 residues. Germline V gene sequence: CDR1 MNHNS, CDR2 SASEGT. Between the trimmed V and J ends, which lost 2 bases and 3 bases, there was a span of 17 bases. The CDR3 protein is CASSELPRESYYEQYF. The CDR3 DNA is TGTGCCAGCAGTGAATTGCCACGGGAAAGCTACTACGAGCAGTACTTC.

The V and J genes are TRBV20-1 and TRBJ2-1, with a tentative D call TRBD1 (6 bases). The CDR3 consists of 14 residues. Germline V gene sequence: CDR1 DFQATT, CDR2 SNEGSKA (reference sequence). The V end lost 7 bases, the J end lost 8 bases, and 21 bases lay between the germline ends. This CDR3 reads CSGARGTPGYEQFF. The CDR3 DNA is TGCAGTGGCGCTAGGGGGACCCCAGGGTATGAGCAGTTCTTC.

This chain joins TRBV20-1 and TRBJ1-2; 7 bases align to TRBD1. J lost 0 bases, V lost 6 bases, and 7 bases had no gene match. Germline V lookup: CDR1 DFQATT, CDR2 SNEGSKA (reference sequence). This CDR3 has 14 amino acids. CDR3 sequence: CSAFAQGANYGYTF. DNA of the CDR3: TGCAGTGCGTTCGCCCAGGGGGCTAACTATGGCTACACCTTC.

This clonotype has a handful of counts. The chain employs TRBV2 and TRBJ2-7; D may match TRBD1 or TRBD2 (5 bases each). Deletions cut 3 bases from V and 0 bases from J, with 9 bases between. The CDR3 runs to 14 residues. From germline, CDR1 is SNHLY and CDR2 FYNNEI. CDR3 region: CASSDPGLSYEQYV. The DNA of the CDR3 is TGTGCCAGCAGTGATCCGGGGCTCTCCTACGAGCAGTACGTC.